These 28 T cell receptor beta chains came from one sample sequenced in a study of blood T cell repertoires in COVID-19. Using immunoSEQ multiplex PCR, the repertoire was profiled, and TCRdb retains in-frame clones only, with some absent. The table includes a few hundred thousand clones, about 83% detected once. The material sequenced was peripheral blood. These receptors were collected from a man aged 25-45 years who had recovered from COVID-19.

The gene calls are TRBV4-1 and TRBJ2-5; possible D gene TRBD2, 7 bases. This CDR3 region has 16 residues. Per germline, CDR1 MGHRA and CDR2 YSYEKL. Trimming cost V 0 bases and J 1 base, with 12 bases left between them. CDR3 amino acids: CASSQEGGALQETQYF. CDR3 nucleotides: TGCGCCAGCAGCCAAGAGGGGGGGGCCCTCCAAGAGACCCAGTACTTC.

Only a few counts were recorded for this clone. This chain links TRBV6-5 with TRBJ2-5; 8 nucleotides agree with TRBD2. Germline CDR1 MNHEY, CDR2 SVGAGI. CDR3 length: 13 amino acids. V dropped 11 bases and J dropped 5; count of bases not matched to a gene: 10. The CDR3 nucleotides read TGTGCCGTGCGGGGGGCCGGGGCGGAGACCCAGTACTTC. It encodes CAVRGAGAETQYF.

The V gene is TRBV6-5, the J gene TRBJ1-1; D may be TRBD1 (6 bases). Germline V lookup: CDR1 MNHEY, CDR2 SVGAGI. V was pared by 4 bases and J by 1 base, with 10 bases between. The CDR3 is made up of 14 amino acids. The DNA of the CDR3 is TGTGCCAGCAGTTTAGGGGACACGAACACTGAAGCTTTCTTT. Translation: CASSLGDTNTEAFF.

The chain is built from TRBV25-1 and TRBJ1-3, with 7 bases lining up with TRBD1. The CDR3 consists of 15 residues. V trimming: 7 bases; J trimming: 0 bases; junction bases outside the gene matches: 6. Germline V gene lookup returns CDR1 MGHDK and CDR2 SYGVNS. CDR3 sequence (DNA): TGTGCCAGCATAGGGACAGTCGACTCTGGAAACACCATATATTTT. It encodes CASIGTVDSGNTIYF.

The J gene is TRBJ1-4, the V gene TRBV5-6; the match to TRBD1 covers 9 bases. The junction had 2 bases not matched to a gene; V was cut back by 1 base and J by 1 base. The CDR3 totals 16 residues. From germline, CDR1 is SGHDT and CDR2 YYEEEE. The CDR3 reads CASSLRTGETNEKLFF. The DNA for the CDR3 is TGTGCCAGCAGCTTGAGGACAGGGGAAACTAATGAAAAACTGTTTTTT.

The rearrangement joins TRBV10-3 to TRBJ2-2; TRBD1 aligns across 8 bases. The CDR3 has 16 amino acids. V lost 3 bases to trimming and J lost 2 bases; unmatched junction nucleotides: 5. CDR1 ENHRY and CDR2 SYGVKD come from the germline V gene. CDR3 nucleotides: TGTGCCATCAGTGATGAGACAGGGGCCAACACCGGGGAGCTGTTTTTT. Translated: CAISDETGANTGELFF.

The V call is TRBV7-8, the J call TRBJ2-5; TRBD2 matches 14 bases. The CDR3 is made up of 16 amino acids. With V trimmed by 5 bases and J by 1 base, 3 bases remained unmatched. Germline V gene lookup returns CDR1 SGHVS and CDR2 FQNEAQ. CDR3 sequence reads: CASSIGTSGSQETQYF. DNA of the CDR3: TGTGCCAGCAGCATCGGGACTAGCGGGAGCCAAGAGACCCAGTACTTC.

The chain joins TRBV6-5 to TRBJ2-1, with TRBD2 as a possible D gene (5 bases). Germline V gene sequence: CDR1 MNHEY, CDR2 SVGAGI. The CDR3 covers 12 residues. This chain's CDR3 is CALDSQYNEQFF. For the CDR3, the DNA is TGTGCACTAGACTCGCAATACAATGAGCAGTTCTTC.

The V call is TRBV2, the J call TRBJ2-7; possibly TRBD2 for D (6 bases). V was shortened by 8 bases and J by 3 bases, with 11 bases between the two germline ends. Germline V CDR1 and CDR2: SNHLY, FYNNEI. This CDR3 is built from 12 residues. The CDR3 DNA follows: TGTGCCAGCTGGGACTTAAACTACGAGCAGTACTTC. Its translation is CASWDLNYEQYF.

This clone was picked up one time. In DNA form, the CDR3 reads TGTGCCAGCAGTGGGGGGAGGGCAAATTCACCCCTCCACTTT. Translating gives CASSGGRANSPLHF. The rearrangement links TRBV2 to TRBJ1-6, with D perhaps TRBD1 (5 bases). V was clipped by 4 bases and J by 7 bases, with 11 bases between them. In germline, CDR1 is SNHLY, CDR2 FYNNEI. The CDR3 sequence is 14 residues long.

This chain uses TRBV19 with TRBJ2-4, with D possibly TRBD2 on 5 matching bases. Germline values: CDR1 LNHDA, CDR2 SQIVND (reference sequence). The ends were cut back, 3 bases at V and 5 bases at J, with 11 bases in the middle. The CDR3 contains 14 residues. The CDR3 spells CASSIDGLQNIQYF. DNA of the CDR3: TGTGCCAGTAGTATCGACGGACTCCAAAACATTCAGTACTTC.

The V gene is TRBV10-1, the J gene TRBJ2-7; 12 bases line up with TRBD1. Losses at the gene ends were 10 bases for V and 5 bases for J; bases not matched to a gene: 15. This CDR3 comprises 16 residues. Germline V CDR1 and CDR2: WNHNN, SYGVQD (reference sequence). The chain's CDR3 is CATQRLGDRGQDEQYV. The DNA for the CDR3 is TGCGCCACCCAAAGATTAGGGGACAGGGGGCAAGACGAGCAGTACGTC.

The rearrangement joins TRBV4-1 to TRBJ2-7; 7 nucleotides agree with TRBD2. CDR1 and CDR2 from the germline V gene are MGHRA and YSYEKL. V lost 0 bases to trimming and J lost 4 bases; unmatched junction nucleotides: 6. This CDR3 has 15 residues. Written as DNA, the CDR3 is TGCGCCAGCAGCCAAGAGGGAGGGTTAATATACGAGCAGTACTTC. It codes for CASSQEGGLIYEQYF.

J is TRBJ1-4 and V is TRBV21-1; the D segment call TRBD1 is taken from the table without a DNA check. TRBV21-1 has pseudogene status. The CDR3 consists of 17 residues. CDR3 amino acids: CASREKEDRRAYEKLFF. The CDR3 nucleotides are TGTGCCAGCAGAGAAAAAGAGGACAGGAGAGCTTATGAAAAACTGTTTTTT.

A few counts support this clone. Other DNA sequences in this sample translate to the same CDR3. J is TRBJ2-5 and V is TRBV19; TRBD2 might be the D (5 bases). Per germline, CDR1 LNHDA and CDR2 SQIVND (reference sequence). Trimming removed 1 base at V and 2 bases at J, with 8 bases between. The CDR3 consists of 14 residues. Here the CDR3 DNA reads TGTGCCAGTAGTATAGGGACGGGGCAAGAGACCCAGTACTTC. It codes for CASSIGTGQETQYF.

This chain joins TRBV10-3 and TRBJ2-2; D gene uncertain. Trimming cost V 2 bases and J 6 bases, with 4 bases left between them. CDR1 ENHRY and CDR2 SYGVKD come from the germline V gene. The CDR3 consists of 12 residues. The DNA for the CDR3 is TGTGCCATCAGTGAGCGTCCCGGGGAGCTGTTTTTT. This encodes CAISERPGELFF.

The CDR3 sequence is CASSQVAVPTDTQYF. For the CDR3, the DNA is TGTGCCAGCAGCCAAGTTGCGGTCCCCACAGATACGCAGTATTTT. The chain recombines TRBV3-1 (or the pseudogene TRBV3-2) with TRBJ2-3; D unclear. Germline V gene sequence: CDR1 LGHDT, CDR2 YNNKEL (reference sequence). Trimming pared 1 base from V and 2 bases from J, leaving 10 bases between. The CDR3 consists of 15 residues.

CDR3 nucleotide sequence: TGCGCCAGCAGCTTGGCCGTGCCGGAAAACATTCAGTACTTC. Residues: CASSLAVPENIQYF. The V call is TRBV5-1, the J call TRBJ2-4, with no clear D. Germline-derived CDR1 and CDR2 are SGHRS and YFSETQ. V was pared by 0 bases and J by 5 bases, with 9 bases between. The CDR3 sequence is 14 residues long. The whole variable domain, filled in from reference TRBV5-1 and TRBJ2-4, reads KAGVTQTPRYLIKTRGQQVTLSCSPISGHRSVSWYQQTPGQGLQFLFEYFSETQRNKGNFPGRFSGRQFSNSRSEMNVSTLELGDSALYLCASSLAVPENIQYFGAGTRLSVL.

The V call is TRBV5-1, the J call TRBJ1-4; tentative D call: TRBD1 (5 bases). Germline assignment: CDR1 SGHRS and CDR2 YFSETQ. The CDR3 has 15 residues. Between the trimmed V and J ends, which lost 4 bases and 2 bases, there was a span of 12 bases. CDR3 coding DNA: TGCGCCAGCAGCCTGCAGGGTCTGACTAATGAAAAACTGTTTTTT. This gives the protein CASSLQGLTNEKLFF.

CDR3 DNA sequence: TGCGCCAGCAGCTTTAGCGGGGACTCGGGACAAGAGACCCAGTACTTC. It yields the protein CASSFSGDSGQETQYF. The chain uses TRBV5-1 and TRBJ2-5; 8 positions agree with TRBD2. CDR1 is SGHRS, CDR2 YFSETQ, per germline. Trimming took 2 bases from V and 2 from J; bases not matched to a gene: 8. The CDR3 contains 16 residues.

The V gene is TRBV7-2, the J gene TRBJ1-5; weak D call: TRBD1 (5 bases). The germline V gene encodes CDR1 SGHTA and CDR2 FQGNSA. Trimming stripped 2 bases from V and 9 bases from J, with 11 bases between. CDR3 length equals 13 residues. CDR3 sequence reads: CASSLRRGRPQHF. CDR3 sequence (DNA): TGTGCCAGCAGCTTACGGAGGGGCCGGCCCCAGCATTTT.

The chain recombines TRBV9 with TRBJ2-3; the match to TRBD2 covers 13 bases. The junction had 14 bases not matched to a gene; V was cut back by 4 bases and J by 6 bases. Looked up from germline, CDR1 is SGDLS and CDR2 is YYNGEE. The CDR3 length is 18 residues. CDR3 amino acids: CASSPGGLAGMSRDTQYF. CDR3 in DNA: TGTGCCAGCAGCCCAGGGGGACTAGCGGGGATGAGTCGGGATACGCAGTATTTT.

V and J are TRBV5-4 and TRBJ1-2; D remains ambiguous. V lost 0 bases and J lost 8, with 5 bases in between. The CDR3 covers 11 residues. The germline V gene encodes CDR1 SGHNT and CDR2 YYREEE (reference sequence). CDR3 residues: CASSLEAGYTF. For the CDR3, the DNA is TGTGCCAGCAGCTTGGAAGCGGGCTACACCTTC. Complete variable domain (other parts from reference TRBV5-4 and TRBJ1-2): ETGVTQSPTHLIKTRGQQVTLRCSSQSGHNTVSWYQQALGQGPQFIFQYYREEENGRGNFPPRFSGLQFPNYSSELNVNALELDDSALYLCASSLEAGYTFGSGTRLTVV.

The V and J genes are TRBV10-3 and TRBJ1-1; D is possibly TRBD1 (6 bases). Germline assignment: CDR1 ENHRY and CDR2 SYGVKD. V gave up 0 bases and J gave up 1 base, with 9 bases separating them. This CDR3 is built from 15 residues. The CDR3, as DNA: TGTGCCATCAGTGAGTCGACAGGTAAGAACACTGAAGCTTTCTTT. Translated, it gives CAISESTGKNTEAFF.

This chain links TRBV7-8 with TRBJ2-7; D is undetermined. Trimming removed 4 bases at V and 4 bases at J, with 8 bases between. The CDR3 contains 12 residues. Germline V CDR1 and CDR2: SGHVS, FQNEAQ. CDR3 nucleotides: TGTGCCAGCAGCTCAACCAGTTACGAGCAGTACGTC. It codes for CASSSTSYEQYV.

A few counts support this clone. Other DNA sequences in the sample encode the same CDR3. The CDR3 region has the DNA TGTGCCAGCAGTTACTCACCTTGGGACAGGAACACTGAAGCTTTCTTT. Its translation is CASSYSPWDRNTEAFF. The V and J genes are TRBV6-5 and TRBJ1-1, with TRBD1 identical over 7 bases. CDR3 length equals 16 residues. Germline V gene data show CDR1 as MNHEY and CDR2 as SVGAGI. The junction had 5 bases not matched to a gene; V was cut back by 0 bases and J by 1 base.

This clone was seen repeatedly, ten times or more. The chain is built from TRBV11-2 and TRBJ2-1, with 7 bases matching TRBD1. Germline V gene sequence: CDR1 SGHAT, CDR2 FQNNGV. The CDR3 totals 13 residues. The V segment lost 4 bases and the J segment 6 bases; nucleotides outside the gene matches: 3. The CDR3 coding sequence is TGTGCCAGCAGCTCCCGACAGGGCAATGAGCAGTTCTTC. Residues: CASSSRQGNEQFF.

This clone was counted many times. The chain links TRBV7-9 to TRBJ2-1; D gene uncertain. Trimming cost V 4 bases and J 0 bases, with 10 bases left between them. Germline V gene lookup returns CDR1 SEHNR and CDR2 FQNEAQ (reference sequence). The CDR3 is 15 amino acids. The CDR3: CASSSALSSYNEQFF. DNA for the CDR3: TGTGCCAGCAGCTCTGCCCTGAGCTCCTACAATGAGCAGTTCTTC. The entire variable domain, with the rest obtained from reference TRBV7-9 and TRBJ2-1, is as follows: DTGVSQNPRHKITKRGQNVTFRCDPISEHNRLYWYRQTLGQGPEFLTYFQNEAQLEKSRLLSDRFSAERPKGSFSTLEIQRTEQGDSAMYLCASSSALSSYNEQFFGPGTRLTVL.